Listed below are T cell receptor beta chains from one sample, sequenced in a study of blood T cell repertoires in COVID-19. TCRdb's copy holds only in-frame clones and misses some; the assay was immunoSEQ multiplex PCR. The repertoire consists of under 400,000 clones, with roughly 90% occurring once and the leading ten covering 2.5% to 3%. What was sequenced was peripheral blood. These receptors were obtained from a woman aged 25 to 39 with COVID-19, enrolled during active disease. Both conserved end residues are part of each CDR3. A D gene is named only where the DNA matches it firmly. Clone size, where shown, is once, few, many, or a class for clones that have expanded.

>TRBV7-8|.|once|TRBJ2-7|11
TGTGCCAGCAGCTCTAACTACGAGCAGTACTTC
CASSSNYEQYF
>TRBV10-3|.|.|TRBJ1-6|16
TGTGCCATCAGTTTGGACCGGGGTGGAGGTAATTCACCCCTCCACTTT
CAISLDRGGGNSPLHF
>TRBV29-1|.|.|TRBJ1-1|12
TGCAGCGCAGAGAGGGAGAACACTGAAGCTTTCTTT
CSAERENTEAFF
>TRBV9|.|.|TRBJ2-2|14
TGTGCCAGCAGCGAAAATACCAGGGGTGGGGAGCTGTTTTTT
CASSENTRGGELFF
>TRBV5-4|.|.|TRBJ2-1|16
TGTGCCAGCAGCCCGCGGGGTGGTCAGTCCTACAATGAGCAGTTCTTC
CASSPRGGQSYNEQFF
>TRBV29-1|.|.|TRBJ2-2|13
TGCAGCGTTAGCACAGGGAGCACCGGGGAGCTGTTTTTT
CSVSTGSTGELFF
>TRBV18|.|.|TRBJ2-2|15
TGTGCCAGCTCCCCTACAGGGTCGAACACCGGGGAGCTGTTTTTT
CASSPTGSNTGELFF
>TRBV5-4|.|.|TRBJ2-7|14
TGTGCCAGCAGCTCCAGGACAAACAGCTACGAGCAGTACTTC
CASSSRTNSYEQYF
>TRBV5-4|.|.|TRBJ2-5|16
TGTGCCAGCAGCCACGGTGCCTCCAGGGGTCGGGAGACCCAGTACTTC
CASSHGASRGRETQYF
>TRBV5-1|TRBD1|.|TRBJ2-7|16
TGCGCCAGCAGCCGCTCCGGGACAGGGGGCGGAAACGAGCAGTACTTC
CASSRSGTGGGNEQYF
>TRBV12-2|.|.|TRBJ1-2|18
TGTGCAAGTCGCTTCATCTGGGTTAGGAGTCTTGGAAACTATGGCTACACCTTC
CASRFIWVRSLGNYGYTF
>TRBV7-9|.|few|TRBJ1-1|12
TGTGCCAGCAGCAGAGGGAACACTGAAGCTTTCTTT
CASSRGNTEAFF
>TRBV7-2|.|.|TRBJ2-2|15
TGTGCCAGCAGCCTAGCAGGAGGTGGCACCGGGGAGCTGTTTTTT
CASSLAGGGTGELFF
>TRBV5-6|TRBD1|once|TRBJ1-1|15
TGTGCCAGCAGCGAACCGGGACAGTCCAACACTGAAGCTTTCTTT
CASSEPGQSNTEAFF
>TRBV5-6|.|.|TRBJ1-2|13
TGTGCCAGCAGCTTGGGGACACTCTATGGCTACACCTTC
CASSLGTLYGYTF
>TRBV2|.|.|TRBJ2-4|14
TGTGCCAGCAGTGAGGATGCGGGCGCGGACATTCAGTACTTC
CASSEDAGADIQYF